Following are 2 T cell receptor beta chains from one sample sequenced in a study of siplizumab effects on memory and regulatory T cells. The assay was immunoSEQ multiplex PCR, and TCRdb's table has in-frame clones only and misses some. Here the sample spans some 97,000 clones, roughly 93% being singletons. Sequenced sample: non-Treg CD4+ T cells sorted from blood. The origin of the receptors is a human donor in good health.

The J gene is TRBJ2-5, the V gene TRBV6-1; 7 bases agree with TRBD1. Germline trimming cut 5 bases from V and 1 base from J; bases unmatched to any gene: 7. Germline-derived CDR1 and CDR2 are MNHNS and SASEGT. The CDR3 runs 15 residues. CDR3 amino acids: CASSNNRGSQETQYF. CDR3 DNA sequence: TGTGCCAGCAGTAACAACAGGGGAAGCCAAGAGACCCAGTACTTC.

This chain connects TRBV7-2 to TRBJ2-3; D remains ambiguous. The CDR3 extends over 16 amino acids. CDR1 is SGHTA and CDR2 is FQGNSA in the germline V gene. Trimming cost V 2 bases and J 0 bases, with 12 bases left between them. CDR3 DNA sequence: TGTGCCAGCAGCTTAAATTTGTTTGTCAGCACAGATACGCAGTATTTT. It translates to CASSLNLFVSTDTQYF.